These T cell receptor beta chains were read from a single sample in a study of blood T cells in healthy people across ages. TCRdb re-derived calls from the 5' RACE reads in MiXCR, one entry per CDR3 protein. The data contain over 1,500,000 distinct CDR3 sequences, roughly 50% of them seen just once; the ten biggest clones take up more than 2%. The specimen sequenced was blood. The receptors derive from a woman between 40 and 50 years old in good health. Both conserved end residues are part of each CDR3. D genes are given only for firm matches. Size values are once, few and many counts, or a class for expanded clones, and some rows have none.

d_call	clone_size	v_call	j_call	cdr3_aa	cdr3_nt
TRBD1	NA	TRBV12-3/TRBV12-4	TRBJ2-3	CASSPDRGSQYF	TGTGCCAGCAGCCCTGACAGGGGTTCGCAGTATTTT
NA	few	TRBV6-6	TRBJ2-7	CASSYSHLYEQYF	TGTGCCAGCAGTTACTCCCATCTCTACGAGCAGTACTTC
TRBD1	NA	TRBV29-1	TRBJ2-7	CSVEGGGTGTGIYEQYF	TGCAGCGTTGAGGGGGGTGGGACCGGGACAGGGATCTACGAGCAGTACTTC
NA	few	TRBV5-1	TRBJ2-4	CASSSPKVDIQYF	TGCGCCAGCAGCTCCCCAAAGGTCGACATTCAGTACTTC
TRBD1	NA	TRBV9	TRBJ2-7	CASSRQGNRKEDEQYF	TGTGCCAGCAGCAGACAGGGAAATAGAAAAGAGGACGAGCAGTACTTC
NA	NA	TRBV4-1	TRBJ2-2	CASSQDRGSYERHTGELFF	TGCGCCAGCAGCCAAGATCGTGGGTCCTACGAGAGACACACCGGGGAGCTGTTTTTT
NA	NA	TRBV4-1	TRBJ1-2	CASSQDRRGRDYTF	TGCGCCAGCAGCCAAGATCGGCGGGGGCGCGACTACACCTTC
NA	NA	TRBV28	TRBJ2-7	CASSPQRNEQYF	TGTGCCAGCAGTCCTCAGAGGAATGAGCAGTACTTC
TRBD1	few	TRBV15	TRBJ2-1	CATSLKGQGYNEQFF	TGTGCCACCAGCCTCAAGGGACAGGGCTACAATGAGCAGTTCTTC
NA	NA	TRBV20-1	TRBJ2-2	CSASLTGRTGELFF	TGCAGTGCTAGTCTTACAGGGAGGACCGGGGAGCTGTTTTTT
TRBD2	NA	TRBV6-5	TRBJ2-1	CASSGTRYLSEQFF	TGTGCCAGCAGTGGGACTAGGTATCTGAGTGAGCAGTTCTTC
TRBD1	few	TRBV10-3	TRBJ2-5	CAIRPDRDGETQYF	TGTGCCATCAGACCCGACAGGGATGGAGAGACCCAGTACTTC
NA	few	TRBV4-3	TRBJ2-7	CASSQERSQASYEQYF	TGCGCCAGCAGCCAAGAGAGGAGTCAAGCCTCCTACGAGCAGTACTTC
NA	NA	TRBV29-1	TRBJ2-2	CSVVRQGNGELFF	TGCAGCGTTGTCCGGCAGGGCAACGGGGAGCTGTTTTTT
NA	few	TRBV7-8	TRBJ2-7	CASSLVSGNSSYEQYF	TGTGCCAGCAGCTTAGTCTCGGGGAATAGCTCCTACGAGCAGTACTTC
NA	NA	TRBV3-1	TRBJ2-7	CASSQGLGQGYEQYF	TGTGCCAGCAGCCAAGGTCTTGGGCAGGGCTACGAGCAGTACTTC
TRBD2	few	TRBV28	TRBJ2-3	CASSPAAGGRTDTQYF	TGTGCCAGCAGTCCCGCCGCGGGGGGGCGGACAGATACGCAGTATTTT
NA	few	TRBV9	TRBJ2-3	CASSVVDGGEQYF	TGTGCCAGCAGCGTAGTGGATGGGGGCGAGCAGTATTTT
TRBD1	few	TRBV7-2	TRBJ2-1	CASSLGGTGGSYNEQFF	TGTGCCAGCAGCTTAGGGGGGACAGGGGGCTCCTACAATGAGCAGTTCTTC
NA	NA	TRBV7-2	TRBJ2-4	CASSLVGTAKNIQYF	TGTGCCAGCAGCTTAGTTGGGACAGCCAAAAACATTCAGTACTTC
NA	NA	TRBV4-1	TRBJ1-6	CASSQDPDRDSYNSPLHF	TGCGCCAGCAGCCAAGACCCGGACAGAGACTCCTATAATTCACCCCTCCACTTT
NA	NA	TRBV15	TRBJ2-1	CATSRAGGGVDEQFF	TGTGCCACCAGCAGAGCCGGTGGGGGAGTCGATGAGCAGTTCTTC
NA	few	TRBV7-9	TRBJ2-6	CATKRDSGANVLTF	TGTGCCACTAAAAGGGACTCTGGGGCCAACGTCCTGACTTTC
TRBD1	few	TRBV12-3/TRBV12-4	TRBJ1-5	CASKIGQGNQPQHF	TGTGCCAGCAAAATCGGACAGGGCAATCAGCCCCAGCATTTT
TRBD2	NA	TRBV6-2/TRBV6-3	TRBJ2-3	CASSHPRLALTDTQYF	TGTGCCAGCAGTCATCCGAGACTAGCGCTCACAGATACGCAGTATTTT
NA	NA	TRBV12-3/TRBV12-4	TRBJ2-7	CASSPWGASYEQYF	TGTGCCAGCAGTCCCTGGGGGGCCTCCTACGAGCAGTACTTC
TRBD1	NA	TRBV19	TRBJ1-1	CASSIVERTGRTEAFF	TGTGCCAGTAGTATAGTTGAAAGGACAGGCCGCACTGAAGCTTTCTTT
NA	NA	TRBV4-1	TRBJ2-1	CASSQERRGSNEQFF	TGCGCCAGCAGCCAAGAACGGAGAGGGAGCAATGAGCAGTTCTTC
NA	NA	TRBV10-1	TRBJ1-2	CASSESMGMGGYTF	TGCGCCAGCAGTGAGTCGATGGGGATGGGCGGCTACACCTTC
TRBD1	few	TRBV6-1	TRBJ2-3	CASRRGTGFSDTQYF	TGTGCCAGCCGGCGAGGGACAGGGTTTTCAGATACGCAGTATTTT
NA	NA	TRBV4-3	TRBJ2-2	CASSQGPGLNTGELFF	TGCGCCAGCAGCCAAGGACCGGGACTCAACACCGGGGAGCTGTTTTTT
TRBD1	NA	TRBV20-1	TRBJ2-3	CSARGSRGLPDTQYF	TGCAGTGCTAGAGGTAGCAGGGGGTTGCCAGATACGCAGTATTTT
NA	NA	TRBV24-1	TRBJ2-3	CATARPGEDTQYF	TGTGCCACCGCTCGACCCGGGGAAGATACGCAGTATTTT
NA	few	TRBV9	TRBJ1-2	CASSVAGIYGYTF	TGTGCCAGCAGCGTCGCAGGGATCTATGGCTACACCTTC
NA	NA	TRBV5-1	TRBJ2-4	CASSEGRSVSKNIQYF	TGCGCCAGCAGCGAGGGACGGTCGGTGTCCAAAAACATTCAGTACTTC
TRBD1	NA	TRBV14	TRBJ2-7	CASSLSPGTGSGEQYF	TGTGCCAGCAGCCTTTCTCCCGGGACAGGTAGCGGCGAGCAGTACTTC